This TCR beta chain was recorded in a study of identical twins. TCRdb ran MiXCR on the 5' RACE reads and lists one entry per CDR3 protein. The data show roughly 1,500,000 distinct CDR3 sequences, with about 32% seen just once and 0.27% held by the top ten. This clonotype was detected only a few times. The CDR3 loop spans 13 amino acids. Germline CDR1 SGDLS, CDR2 YYNGEE. J gave up 4 bases and V 6 bases, and 6 bases lay outside the gene matches. The sequence derives from a newborn girl in good health. This chain joins TRBV9 and TRBJ1-2; 7 nucleotides agree with TRBD1. Input material: cord blood. The DNA for the CDR3 is TGTGCCAGCACCGGGGACAGACGCTATGGCTACACCTTC. Its protein product is CASTGDRRYGYTF.